Listed below are T cell receptor beta chains from one sample, sequenced in a study of T cells after yellow fever vaccination. MiXCR, applied by TCRdb to the 5' RACE reads, yields one record per CDR3 protein. Among roughly 350,000 distinct CDR3 sequences listed, about 4% were seen once. The material was PBMCs, obtained 5 days after the yellow fever booster vaccination. These receptors all stem from a man between 18 and 35 years old who received the YFV17D yellow fever vaccine. Each CDR3 is given with its conserved first and last residue. Fields, in order: CDR3 protein, CDR3 DNA, clone size, V gene, J gene, D gene. D genes are given only for firm matches. A clone size is listed for some rows: how often the clone was seen (once, few, many), or a class if it is expanded.

CDR3aa: CASSLRKTSGSQETQYF; CDR3nt: TGCGCCAGCAGCTTGCGTAAGACTAGCGGGTCACAAGAGACCCAGTACTTC; abundance: few; v_gene: TRBV5-1; j_gene: TRBJ2-5; d_gene: TRBD2
CDR3aa: CASSRTPAGRYNEQFF; CDR3nt: TGTGCCAGCAGCCGCACCCCGGCGGGCCGATACAATGAGCAGTTCTTC; abundance: -; v_gene: TRBV7-8; j_gene: TRBJ2-1; d_gene: -
CDR3aa: CASSIFFGAPPGNTIYF; CDR3nt: TGTGCCAGTAGTATATTCTTTGGGGCGCCTCCTGGAAACACCATATATTTT; abundance: few; v_gene: TRBV19; j_gene: TRBJ1-3; d_gene: -
CDR3aa: CASSSVTGHTEAFF; CDR3nt: TGTGCCAGCAGTTCTGTGACAGGGCACACTGAAGCTTTCTTT; abundance: few; v_gene: TRBV12-3/TRBV12-4; j_gene: TRBJ1-1; d_gene: TRBD1
CDR3aa: CASSYSGGSLSGNTIYF; CDR3nt: TGTGCCAGCAGCTATTCAGGGGGTTCTCTCTCTGGAAACACCATATATTTT; abundance: -; v_gene: TRBV7-2; j_gene: TRBJ1-3; d_gene: TRBD1
CDR3aa: CASSYQRGGEQFF; CDR3nt: TGTGCCAGCAGTTACCAGAGGGGCGGTGAGCAGTTCTTC; abundance: few; v_gene: TRBV6-6; j_gene: TRBJ2-1; d_gene: -
CDR3aa: CASSLFGLQGNEQFF; CDR3nt: TGTGCCAGCAGTTTATTTGGGCTACAAGGGAATGAGCAGTTCTTC; abundance: few; v_gene: TRBV27; j_gene: TRBJ2-1; d_gene: -
CDR3aa: CASSLVGTGSTDTQYF; CDR3nt: TGTGCCAGCAGCTTAGTCGGGACAGGGAGCACAGATACGCAGTATTTT; abundance: -; v_gene: TRBV7-2; j_gene: TRBJ2-3; d_gene: TRBD1
CDR3aa: CASSYSMASGNTGELFF; CDR3nt: TGTGCCAGCAGTTACTCGATGGCTAGCGGGAACACCGGGGAGCTGTTTTTT; abundance: -; v_gene: TRBV6-5; j_gene: TRBJ2-2; d_gene: TRBD2
CDR3aa: CASSKTGGAEQFF; CDR3nt: TGTGCTAGCAGCAAGACAGGGGGCGCTGAGCAGTTCTTC; abundance: many; v_gene: TRBV7-7; j_gene: TRBJ2-1; d_gene: TRBD1
CDR3aa: CASSQDPGPSGYTF; CDR3nt: TGTGCCAGCAGCCAAGATCCGGGACCCAGTGGCTACACCTTC; abundance: -; v_gene: TRBV4-2; j_gene: TRBJ1-2; d_gene: -
CDR3aa: CATSTGGPYGYTF; CDR3nt: TGTGCCACCAGTACAGGGGGCCCCTATGGCTACACCTTC; abundance: -; v_gene: TRBV24-1; j_gene: TRBJ1-2; d_gene: TRBD1
CDR3aa: CASRNRQDPRTEAFF; CDR3nt: TGCGCCAGCAGAAACCGACAGGATCCAAGGACTGAAGCTTTCTTT; abundance: many; v_gene: TRBV5-1; j_gene: TRBJ1-1; d_gene: -
CDR3aa: CASSFSFPGNTIYF; CDR3nt: TGTGCCAGCAGCTTCTCCTTTCCTGGAAACACCATATATTTT; abundance: many; v_gene: TRBV7-6; j_gene: TRBJ1-3; d_gene: -
CDR3aa: CASSFTGGTEAFF; CDR3nt: TGTGCCAGCAGCTTCACCGGCGGCACTGAAGCTTTCTTT; abundance: many; v_gene: TRBV5-5; j_gene: TRBJ1-1; d_gene: -
CDR3aa: CASSASSGLAYQETQYF; CDR3nt: TGTGCCAGCAGCGCTTCTTCGGGACTAGCGTACCAAGAGACCCAGTACTTC; abundance: few; v_gene: TRBV9; j_gene: TRBJ2-5; d_gene: TRBD2
CDR3aa: CASSPPRDTQYF; CDR3nt: TGTGCCAGCTCACCACCCAGAGATACGCAGTATTTT; abundance: few; v_gene: TRBV18; j_gene: TRBJ2-3; d_gene: -
CDR3aa: CASSYPPGYEQYF; CDR3nt: TGTGCCAGCAGTTACCCGCCGGGGTACGAGCAGTACTTC; abundance: -; v_gene: TRBV6-5; j_gene: TRBJ2-7; d_gene: -
CDR3aa: CASSPAGTTSPDTQYF; CDR3nt: TGTGCCAGCAGCCCCGCCGGGACTACTTCACCAGATACGCAGTATTTT; abundance: many; v_gene: TRBV7-6; j_gene: TRBJ2-3; d_gene: TRBD2
CDR3aa: CASSNSGTTDTQYF; CDR3nt: TGTGCCAGCAGCAATAGTGGGACCACAGATACGCAGTATTTT; abundance: few; v_gene: TRBV21-1; j_gene: TRBJ2-3; d_gene: -
CDR3aa: CASSQVGTVATEAFF; CDR3nt: TGTGCCAGCAGCCAGGTTGGGACAGTCGCCACTGAAGCTTTCTTT; abundance: -; v_gene: TRBV3-1; j_gene: TRBJ1-1; d_gene: TRBD1
CDR3aa: CASSLVGAEETQYF; CDR3nt: TGTGCCAGCAGCTTAGTAGGGGCCGAAGAGACCCAGTACTTC; abundance: -; v_gene: TRBV7-9; j_gene: TRBJ2-5; d_gene: -
CDR3aa: CASSLFHSANYGYTF; CDR3nt: TGCGCCAGCAGCTTGTTCCACTCAGCTAACTATGGCTACACCTTC; abundance: few; v_gene: TRBV5-1; j_gene: TRBJ1-2; d_gene: -
CDR3aa: CASSPLGAGDTDTQYF; CDR3nt: TGTGCCAGCAGTCCCCTCGGGGCGGGGGACACAGATACGCAGTATTTT; abundance: few; v_gene: TRBV28; j_gene: TRBJ2-3; d_gene: TRBD2
CDR3aa: CASSPPPLATLAKNIQYF; CDR3nt: TGTGCCAGCAGTCCCCCCCCCCTAGCGACGCTAGCCAAAAACATTCAGTACTTC; abundance: -; v_gene: TRBV27; j_gene: TRBJ2-4; d_gene: -
CDR3aa: CASSPGFVGYTF; CDR3nt: TGTGCCAGCAGCCCCGGTTTCGTAGGCTACACCTTC; abundance: many; v_gene: TRBV6-5; j_gene: TRBJ1-2; d_gene: -
CDR3aa: CSASFETQYF; CDR3nt: TGCAGTGCTAGTTTTGAGACCCAGTACTTC; abundance: many; v_gene: TRBV20-1; j_gene: TRBJ2-5; d_gene: -
CDR3aa: CASSSGPTTQETQYF; CDR3nt: TGCGCCAGCAGCTCCGGACCGACTACCCAAGAGACCCAGTACTTC; abundance: few; v_gene: TRBV5-1; j_gene: TRBJ2-5; d_gene: -
CDR3aa: CASSLNQGVNQPQHF; CDR3nt: TGTGCCAGCTCACTTAACCAGGGCGTCAATCAGCCCCAGCATTTT; abundance: -; v_gene: TRBV18; j_gene: TRBJ1-5; d_gene: -
CDR3aa: CASGRGETQYF; CDR3nt: TGCGCCAGCGGGAGAGGAGAGACCCAGTACTTC; abundance: many; v_gene: TRBV4-3; j_gene: TRBJ2-5; d_gene: -
CDR3aa: CASSLGGRAGLDETQYF; CDR3nt: TGTGCCAGCAGCTTAGGAGGCAGGGCGGGTCTGGACGAGACCCAGTACTTC; abundance: -; v_gene: TRBV7-8; j_gene: TRBJ2-5; d_gene: -
CDR3aa: CASSSWDRLNTEAFF; CDR3nt: TGTGCCAGCAGCTCTTGGGACAGGTTGAACACTGAAGCTTTCTTT; abundance: many; v_gene: TRBV12-3/TRBV12-4; j_gene: TRBJ1-1; d_gene: TRBD1
CDR3aa: CASSRDRKSTEAFF; CDR3nt: TGTGCCAGCAGCCGGGACAGAAAGAGCACTGAAGCTTTCTTT; abundance: many; v_gene: TRBV7-2; j_gene: TRBJ1-1; d_gene: TRBD1
CDR3aa: CASGPGQGDQETQYF; CDR3nt: TGCGCCAGCGGACCGGGACAGGGTGATCAAGAGACCCAGTACTTC; abundance: few; v_gene: TRBV5-1; j_gene: TRBJ2-5; d_gene: TRBD1
CDR3aa: CASTRSIPGANVLTF; CDR3nt: TGTGCCAGCACCAGGTCTATCCCTGGGGCCAACGTCCTGACTTTC; abundance: few; v_gene: TRBV27; j_gene: TRBJ2-6; d_gene: -
CDR3aa: CASSLAGSLEETQYF; CDR3nt: TGCGCCAGCAGCTTGGCCGGTAGTTTGGAGGAGACCCAGTACTTC; abundance: -; v_gene: TRBV5-1; j_gene: TRBJ2-5; d_gene: -
CDR3aa: CASSSSRGQGIGPQHF; CDR3nt: TGTGCCAGCAGCTCTAGCCGCGGACAGGGCATCGGGCCCCAGCATTTT; abundance: -; v_gene: TRBV7-6; j_gene: TRBJ1-5; d_gene: TRBD1